Each of the 8 T cell receptor beta chains below was sequenced from the same sample in a study of early T cells in non-severe SARS-CoV-2 infection. Each CDR3 protein gets one entry after TCRdb re-called the 5' RACE reads with MiXCR. Here the sample spans 87,000 or so distinct CDR3 sequences, 9% to 15% being singletons. Sequencing was carried out using whole blood. Receptors were obtained from an adult who was a healthcare worker with PCR-confirmed SARS-CoV-2 infection or an uninfected control (not recorded which).

The chain links TRBV29-1 to TRBJ1-1, with D hard to call. CDR1 SQVTM and CDR2 ANQGSEA come from the germline V gene. The CDR3 is 12 residues long. V shed 8 bases and J shed 0 bases, with 10 bases lying between them. The CDR3 nucleotides read TGCAGCAGCGATGGGATGAACACTGAAGCTTTCTTT. Its translation is CSSDGMNTEAFF.

This clonotype has a count of ten or more. The chain recombines TRBV7-2 with TRBJ2-1; 7 bases line up with TRBD2. V shed 5 bases and J 0 bases; nucleotides not matched to a gene: 4. This CDR3 has 15 residues. Per the germline V gene, CDR1 is SGHTA and CDR2 is FQGNSA. CDR3 region: CASSLSSGSYNEQFF. DNA for the CDR3: TGTGCCAGCAGCCTCTCTAGCGGCTCCTACAATGAGCAGTTCTTC.

This chain links TRBV7-9 with TRBJ2-2; the D gene is possibly TRBD1 (6 bases). V shed 8 bases and J shed 9 bases, with 13 bases lying between them. This CDR3 region has 12 residues. Per germline, CDR1 SEHNR and CDR2 FQNEAQ (reference sequence). The CDR3 DNA reads TGTGCCAGCGACATACAGGGTCGGGAGCTGTTTTTT. Its protein is CASDIQGRELFF.

The chain joins TRBV18 to TRBJ2-6, with a weak D call TRBD1 (6 bases). V lost 1 base and J lost 1, with 8 bases in between. Germline loops: CDR1 KGHSH, CDR2 LQKENI. The CDR3 totals 16 residues. The CDR3 reads CASSPLQGSGANVLTF. The DNA for the CDR3 is TGTGCCAGCTCACCACTACAGGGTTCTGGGGCCAACGTCCTGACTTTC.

CDR3 DNA: TGCAGTGCTGCCATGAGACCCTCGTCCGGCTACACCTTC. This translates into CSAAMRPSSGYTF. The J gene is TRBJ1-2, the V gene TRBV20-1; D is unresolved. Trimming removed 5 bases from V and 8 bases from J, with 18 bases in between. This CDR3 has 13 amino acids. CDR1 is DFQATT and CDR2 is SNEGSKA in the germline V gene (reference sequence).

V usage is TRBV7-2 and J usage is TRBJ1-2; perhaps TRBD1 as D (6 bases). CDR1 and CDR2 from the germline V gene are SGHTA and FQGNSA. The CDR3 loop spans 17 amino acids. Deletions cut 1 base from V and 1 base from J, with 16 bases between. The CDR3 DNA reads TGTGCCAGCAGCTTAGGCGGTCGGGGGGCCCTTAACTATGGCTACACCTTC. Encoded protein: CASSLGGRGALNYGYTF.

The table lists this clonotype with a few counts. The chain has TRBV19 and TRBJ2-5; 14 bases match TRBD2. The V segment lost 6 bases and the J segment 5 bases; nucleotides outside the gene matches: 8. Germline V gene data show CDR1 as LNHDA and CDR2 as SQIVND (reference sequence). CDR3 length: 16 amino acids. The CDR3 spells CASRTGTSGSRETQYF. CDR3 bases: TGTGCCAGTAGAACTGGGACTAGCGGGAGCAGGGAGACCCAGTACTTC.

The table lists this clonotype with a few counts. V gene TRBV18 combines with J gene TRBJ1-4; no reliable D call. The CDR3 is 15 amino acids. CDR1 is KGHSH, CDR2 LQKENI, per germline. Trimming pared 6 bases from V and 0 bases from J, leaving 11 bases between. The CDR3 loop reads CASSEGVSTNEKLFF. In DNA, the CDR3 is TGTGCCAGCTCCGAGGGAGTCTCAACTAATGAAAAACTGTTTTTT.